A selection of T cell receptor beta chains follows, all from one sample in a study of blood T cell repertoires in COVID-19. Using immunoSEQ multiplex PCR, the repertoire was profiled, and TCRdb retains in-frame clones only, with some absent. The data show some 390,000 clones, about 90% seen once. The sample was PBMCs or T cells enriched from blood (not recorded which). The receptors were sampled from a woman in her 30s who had recovered from COVID-19. The CDR3 runs from the conserved cysteine through the conserved F or W. The order of the fields is J gene, V gene, clone size, D gene, CDR3 DNA, CDR3 protein. D genes are given only for firm matches. Size tells how often a clone was seen (once, few, many) or the class of an expanded clone, and some rows leave it out.

J: TRBJ2-7; V: TRBV3-1/TRBV3-2; size: few; D: .; DNA: TGTGCCAGCAGCCAAGATGGAGGGCAGAACTACGAGCAGTACTTC; CDR3: CASSQDGGQNYEQYF
J: TRBJ2-1; V: TRBV19; size: .; D: .; DNA: TGTGCCAGTAGTATTAAAGGGAGCTCCTACAATGAGCAGTTCTTC; CDR3: CASSIKGSSYNEQFF
J: TRBJ1-2; V: TRBV12-3/TRBV12-4; size: .; D: .; DNA: TGTGCCAGCACCCTCAGGGGACGGGGCGGCTACACCTTC; CDR3: CASTLRGRGGYTF
J: TRBJ1-4; V: TRBV6-5; size: .; D: .; DNA: TGTGCCAGCAGTTACCGGGGGGCAACTAATGAAAAACTGTTTTTT; CDR3: CASSYRGATNEKLFF
J: TRBJ2-3; V: TRBV6-2/TRBV6-3; size: .; D: .; DNA: TGTGCCAGCAGTGCGAGACAGGACACAGATACGCAGTATTTT; CDR3: CASSARQDTDTQYF
J: TRBJ1-5; V: TRBV2; size: .; D: .; DNA: TGTGCCAGCAGTGATGATCCCTATAGCAATCAGCCCCAGCATTTT; CDR3: CASSDDPYSNQPQHF
J: TRBJ2-1; V: TRBV30; size: .; D: .; DNA: TGTGCCTGGAGTGTAACGGCCAGGGATTACTACAATGAGCAGTTCTTC; CDR3: CAWSVTARDYYNEQFF
J: TRBJ1-4; V: TRBV9; size: once; D: .; DNA: TGTGCCAGCAGCGTATCAGGGACTAATGAAAAACTGTTTTTT; CDR3: CASSVSGTNEKLFF
J: TRBJ2-2; V: TRBV2; size: .; D: .; DNA: TGTGCCAGCATTCCTCGGACAAAGAACACCGGGGAGCTGTTTTTT; CDR3: CASIPRTKNTGELFF
J: TRBJ1-2; V: TRBV5-4; size: .; D: TRBD1; DNA: TGTGCCAGCAGCTCGGGACAGGGCTCATTAAACTATGGCTACACCTTC; CDR3: CASSSGQGSLNYGYTF
J: TRBJ2-7; V: TRBV9; size: .; D: TRBD1; DNA: TGTGCCAGCAGCGTAGATGGGACAGGGAACGAGCAGTACTTC; CDR3: CASSVDGTGNEQYF
J: TRBJ2-7; V: TRBV5-1; size: .; D: .; DNA: TGCGCCAGCAGCTCCGGACTGGTTGGCCACTACGAGCAGTACTTC; CDR3: CASSSGLVGHYEQYF
J: TRBJ1-2; V: TRBV28; size: .; D: TRBD1; DNA: TGTGCCAGCAGCCAATATCCCAGGGGGCCCGGCTATGGCTACACCTTC; CDR3: CASSQYPRGPGYGYTF
J: TRBJ2-3; V: TRBV11-3; size: .; D: TRBD1; DNA: TGTGCCAGCAGCTTTGGGACAGGGGAGGAAGATACGCAGTATTTT; CDR3: CASSFGTGEEDTQYF
J: TRBJ2-1; V: TRBV7-2; size: .; D: .; DNA: TGTGCCAGCAGCTTAGCAACTGGTATTTACAATGAGCAGTTCTTC; CDR3: CASSLATGIYNEQFF
J: TRBJ1-2; V: TRBV11-2; size: .; D: .; DNA: TGTGCCAGCAGCTTATCCGGCTATGGCTACACCTTC; CDR3: CASSLSGYGYTF
J: TRBJ1-5; V: TRBV30; size: .; D: .; DNA: TGTGCCTGGAGTACAGGGTATGGTCAGCCCCAGCATTTT; CDR3: CAWSTGYGQPQHF
J: TRBJ2-4; V: TRBV15; size: .; D: TRBD2; DNA: TGTGCCATTTCTTCAGCGGGAATCTTAGGCATTCAGTACTTC; CDR3: CAISSAGILGIQYF
J: TRBJ2-7; V: TRBV7-2; size: .; D: TRBD2; DNA: TGTGCCAGCAGCTTACGGATAGCGGGGGGTACCTACGAGCAGTACTTC; CDR3: CASSLRIAGGTYEQYF
J: TRBJ2-3; V: TRBV5-1; size: .; D: TRBD2; DNA: TGCGCCAGCAACAACCCCCGGACTAGCGGGGGAGATACGCAGTATTTT; CDR3: CASNNPRTSGGDTQYF
J: TRBJ1-1; V: TRBV11-1; size: .; D: .; DNA: TGTGCCAGCAGCTTGTGGGCGAACACTGAAGCTTTCTTT; CDR3: CASSLWANTEAFF
J: TRBJ2-7; V: TRBV5-1; size: .; D: TRBD2; DNA: TGCGCCAGCAGCCCCATTCGGGGGGACTCCTACGAGCAGTACTTC; CDR3: CASSPIRGDSYEQYF
J: TRBJ2-2; V: TRBV6-6; size: .; D: TRBD2; DNA: TGTGCCAGCAGTTACACGCGCGGGGGGGCCACCGGGGAGCTGTTTTTT; CDR3: CASSYTRGGATGELFF
J: TRBJ2-5; V: TRBV10-1; size: .; D: .; DNA: TGCGCCAGCAGTGAGGGGGGCCCCGGTGGAGAGACCCAGTACTTC; CDR3: CASSEGGPGGETQYF
J: TRBJ2-7; V: TRBV12-3/TRBV12-4; size: .; D: .; DNA: TGTGCCAGCAGTTTTGGCTCCTCCTACGAGCAGTACTTC; CDR3: CASSFGSSYEQYF
J: TRBJ1-2; V: TRBV5-6; size: .; D: .; DNA: TGTGCCAGCAGACGCACCTTTGCCACTGTTGGCTACACCTTC; CDR3: CASRRTFATVGYTF
J: TRBJ2-7; V: TRBV6-5; size: .; D: .; DNA: TGTGCCAGCAGTAGACAGGAAGAGCAGTACTTC; CDR3: CASSRQEEQYF
J: TRBJ2-5; V: TRBV7-2; size: .; D: TRBD2; DNA: TGTGCCAGCAGCGTACGGGGGGGCCTCGAGACCCAGTACTTC; CDR3: CASSVRGGLETQYF
J: TRBJ2-5; V: TRBV28; size: once; D: TRBD1; DNA: TGTGCCAGCAGTCGGGACAGGCGGTACCAAGAGACCCAGTACTTC; CDR3: CASSRDRRYQETQYF
J: TRBJ2-1; V: TRBV18; size: .; D: .; DNA: TGTGCCAGCTCACGGAGGGAGAGACTTACCGTCTACAATGAGCAGTTCTTC; CDR3: CASSRRERLTVYNEQFF
J: TRBJ2-1; V: TRBV20-1; size: .; D: TRBD2; DNA: TGCAGTGCTAGTACGCTAGCGGGAGGGCCGTTCAATGAGCAGTTCTTC; CDR3: CSASTLAGGPFNEQFF
J: TRBJ2-5; V: TRBV10-1; size: .; D: TRBD2; DNA: TGCGCCAGCAGTGAAACTAGCGGGAGGAAAGAGACCCAGTACTTC; CDR3: CASSETSGRKETQYF
J: TRBJ2-5; V: TRBV19; size: .; D: TRBD1; DNA: TGTGCCAGTAGTACTCGAACCGGGACAGGGGAGGAGACCCAGTACTTC; CDR3: CASSTRTGTGEETQYF
J: TRBJ2-3; V: TRBV7-2; size: .; D: TRBD1; DNA: TGTGCCAGCAGCATAGGACAGGGGAAGGATACGCAGTATTTT; CDR3: CASSIGQGKDTQYF
J: TRBJ2-7; V: TRBV24-1; size: .; D: TRBD1; DNA: TGTGCCACCATCGGGACAGGGTCTGATGCGTGCCAGGACTACGAGCAGTACTTC; CDR3: CATIGTGSDACQDYEQYF
J: TRBJ1-1; V: TRBV12-3/TRBV12-4; size: once; D: .; DNA: TGTGCCAGCAGCTCGACTGTGCACACTGAAGCTTTCTTT; CDR3: CASSSTVHTEAFF
J: TRBJ2-7; V: TRBV5-1; size: .; D: TRBD1; DNA: TGCGCCAGCAGCTTACCGGGACAGGGGGCGGTGGGCACCTACGAGCAGTACTTC; CDR3: CASSLPGQGAVGTYEQYF
J: TRBJ2-7; V: TRBV9; size: .; D: .; DNA: TGTGCCAGCAGCCCTAGGTTGGGCGAGCAGTACTTC; CDR3: CASSPRLGEQYF
J: TRBJ1-2; V: TRBV9; size: .; D: .; DNA: TGTGCCACCGGGGGGCTTAATGGCTACACCTTC; CDR3: CATGGLNGYTF
J: TRBJ1-4; V: TRBV11-2; size: .; D: TRBD1; DNA: TGTGCCAGCAGCTCGGGGACAGGGGGTAATGAAAAACTGTTTTTT; CDR3: CASSSGTGGNEKLFF
J: TRBJ1-1; V: TRBV30; size: .; D: TRBD1; DNA: TGTGCCTGGAGTCTACGCAGGGGGGATACTGAAGCTTTCTTT; CDR3: CAWSLRRGDTEAFF
J: TRBJ2-5; V: TRBV5-1; size: .; D: TRBD1; DNA: TGCGCCAGCAGCTCGGAGCCAGGGGGTCAAGAGACCCAGTACTTC; CDR3: CASSSEPGGQETQYF